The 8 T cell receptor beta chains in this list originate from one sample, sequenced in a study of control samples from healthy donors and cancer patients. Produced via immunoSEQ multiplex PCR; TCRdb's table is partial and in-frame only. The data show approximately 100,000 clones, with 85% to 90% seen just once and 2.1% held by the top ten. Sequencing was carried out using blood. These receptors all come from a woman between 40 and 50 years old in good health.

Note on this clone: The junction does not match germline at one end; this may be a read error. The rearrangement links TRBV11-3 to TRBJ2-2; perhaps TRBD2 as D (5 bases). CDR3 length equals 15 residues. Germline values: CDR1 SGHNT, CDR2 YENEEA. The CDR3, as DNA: TGTGCCAGCAGCTTAGGGTTAATCCAGAACCGGGGAGCTGTTTTT. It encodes CASSLGLIQNRGAVF.

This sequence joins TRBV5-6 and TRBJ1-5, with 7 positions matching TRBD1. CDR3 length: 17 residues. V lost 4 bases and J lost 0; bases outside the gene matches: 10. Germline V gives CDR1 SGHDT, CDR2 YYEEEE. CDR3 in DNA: TGTGCCAGCAGCCTGGGACAGAGCGGCTATAGCAATCAGCCCCAGCATTTT. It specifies CASSLGQSGYSNQPQHF.

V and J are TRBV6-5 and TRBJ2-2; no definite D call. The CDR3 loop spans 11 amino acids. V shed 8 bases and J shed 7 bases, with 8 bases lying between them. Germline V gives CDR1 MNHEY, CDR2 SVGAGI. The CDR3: CASGILGELFF. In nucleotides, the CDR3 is TGTGCCAGCGGGATACTCGGGGAGCTGTTTTTT.

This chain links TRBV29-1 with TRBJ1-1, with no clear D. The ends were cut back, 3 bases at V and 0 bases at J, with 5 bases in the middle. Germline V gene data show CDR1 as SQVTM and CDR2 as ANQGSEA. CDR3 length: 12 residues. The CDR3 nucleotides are TGCAGCGTTGACGCGGTGAACACTGAAGCTTTCTTT. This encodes CSVDAVNTEAFF.

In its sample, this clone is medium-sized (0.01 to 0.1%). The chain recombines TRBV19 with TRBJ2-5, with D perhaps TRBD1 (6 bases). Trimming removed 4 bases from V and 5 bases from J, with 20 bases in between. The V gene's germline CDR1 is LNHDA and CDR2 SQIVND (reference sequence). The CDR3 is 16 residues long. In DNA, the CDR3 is TGTGCCAGTAGTAAACGTGGACAGACTGGCCTGGAGACCCAGTACTTC. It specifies CASSKRGQTGLETQYF.

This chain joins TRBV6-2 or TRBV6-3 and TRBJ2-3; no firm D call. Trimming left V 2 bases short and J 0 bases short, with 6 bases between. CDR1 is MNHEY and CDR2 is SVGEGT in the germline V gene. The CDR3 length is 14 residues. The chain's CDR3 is CASSYVASTDTQYF. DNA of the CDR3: TGTGCCAGCAGTTACGTCGCCAGCACAGATACGCAGTATTTT.

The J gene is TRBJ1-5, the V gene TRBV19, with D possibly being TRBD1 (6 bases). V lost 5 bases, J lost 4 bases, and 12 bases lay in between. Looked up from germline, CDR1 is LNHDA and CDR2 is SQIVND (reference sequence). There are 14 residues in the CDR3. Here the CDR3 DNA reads TGTGCCAGTAGTCCACGGACAGATAATCAGCCCCAGCATTTT. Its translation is CASSPRTDNQPQHF.

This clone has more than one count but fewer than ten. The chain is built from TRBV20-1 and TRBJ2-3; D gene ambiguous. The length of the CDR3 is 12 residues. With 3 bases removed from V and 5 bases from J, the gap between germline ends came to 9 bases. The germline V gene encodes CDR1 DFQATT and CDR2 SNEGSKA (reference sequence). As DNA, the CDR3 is TGCAGTGCTAGTAGGCTGGGAGATACGCAGTATTTT. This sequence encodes CSASRLGDTQYF.